The 17 T cell receptor beta chains presented below share a single source sample, sequenced in a study of blood T cell repertoires in COVID-19. Only in-frame clones appear in the TCRdb table, and some are missing; sequencing was by immunoSEQ multiplex PCR. The sample has about 160,000 clones; roughly 85% are singletons. Specimen: peripheral blood. These receptors were collected from a human donor with acute or convalescent COVID-19. The donor label of this sample is uncertain.

V and J are TRBV6-5 and TRBJ1-2; D is uncertain. V shed 2 bases and J shed 6 bases, with 13 bases lying between them. This CDR3 has 14 residues. CDR1 and CDR2 from the germline V gene are MNHEY and SVGAGI. DNA for the CDR3: TGTGCCAGCAGTTACCTTCAGAGGGTAGATGGCTACACCTTC. Translation: CASSYLQRVDGYTF.

The chain uses TRBV28 and TRBJ1-5, with D possibly TRBD1 on 6 matching bases. Germline assignment: CDR1 MDHEN and CDR2 SYDVKM. The length of the CDR3 is 15 residues. Trimming pared 6 bases from V and 2 bases from J, leaving 14 bases between. In DNA form, the CDR3 reads TGTGCCAGCAGCCCAGACAGGTTGGGCAATCAGCCCCAGCATTTT. Encoded protein: CASSPDRLGNQPQHF.

This clone was seen just once. This chain uses TRBV28 with TRBJ2-7; possibly TRBD1 for D (6 bases). The CDR3 spans 14 residues. Germline CDR1 and CDR2: MDHEN and SYDVKM. The V end was cut by 6 bases, the J end by 3 bases, with 15 bases between. This chain's CDR3 is CASREVQGSYEQYF. The CDR3 nucleotides read TGTGCCAGCAGGGAAGTCCAGGGGAGCTACGAGCAGTACTTC. Full variable domain (outside the CDR3, taken from reference TRBV28 and TRBJ2-7): DVKVTQSSRYLVKRTGEKVFLECVQDMDHENMFWYRQDPGLGLRLIYFSYDVKMKEKGDIPEGYSVSREKKERFSLILESASTNQTSMYLCASREVQGSYEQYFGPGTRLTVT.

The chain couples TRBV25-1 to TRBJ1-3; perhaps TRBD1 as D (5 bases). The CDR3 length is 11 residues. Germline CDR1 reads MGHDK; CDR2 reads SYGVNS. With 3 bases removed from V and 16 bases from J, the gap between germline ends came to 13 bases. The CDR3 loop is CASSDTGRQYF. The DNA for the CDR3 is TGTGCCAGCAGTGACACGGGTAGACAGTATTTT.

This clone was seen only once. This chain links TRBV2 with TRBJ1-4, with TRBD1 identical over 7 bases. The V and J ends lost 9 bases and 14 bases, in that order; junction bases with no gene match: 12. Per germline, CDR1 SNHLY and CDR2 FYNNEI. The CDR3 is 12 residues long. CDR3 region: CASTVQGDRLFF. The CDR3 DNA sequence: TGTGCCAGTACAGTCCAGGGGGATCGGCTGTTTTTT.

The V call is TRBV4-3, the J call TRBJ1-2; no clear D. Between the trimmed V and J ends, which lost 0 bases and 2 bases, there was a span of 4 bases. The CDR3 is made up of 13 amino acids. Germline V CDR1 and CDR2: LGHNA, YSLEER. The CDR3 is CASSQDRNYGYTF. DNA of the CDR3: TGCGCCAGCAGCCAAGACAGGAACTATGGCTACACCTTC.

The J gene is TRBJ2-1, the V gene TRBV7-2; the match to TRBD1 covers 7 bases. Trimming at V came to 5 bases and at J to 7 bases, leaving 8 bases not matched to a gene. The germline gives CDR1 SGHTA, CDR2 FQGNSA. The CDR3 consists of 14 residues. CDR3 sequence: CASSRRQGKNEQFF. DNA of the CDR3: TGTGCCAGCAGCCGCAGACAGGGAAAAAATGAGCAGTTCTTC.

This rearrangement joins TRBV10-2 to TRBJ1-2; 8 positions agree with TRBD1. This CDR3 has 14 amino acids. Germline CDR1 WSHSY, CDR2 SAAADI. Unmatched junction bases numbered 4, after V lost 2 bases and J lost 5 bases. CDR3 nucleotides: TGCGCCAGCAGTGAGGAGACAGGGGCATATGGCTACACCTTC. Translation: CASSEETGAYGYTF.

The CDR3 DNA is TGTGCCAGCAGTTACCAGACAGGATTCTACGAGCAGTACTTC. It specifies CASSYQTGFYEQYF. This rearrangement joins TRBV6-6 to TRBJ2-7; D is perhaps TRBD1 (6 bases). V gave up 2 bases and J gave up 3 bases, with 11 bases separating them. The length of the CDR3 is 14 residues. Germline CDR1 and CDR2: MNHNY and SVGAGI (reference sequence).

The count of this clone is one. The J gene is TRBJ1-5, the V gene TRBV7-2; perhaps TRBD1 as D (5 bases). Trimming shortened V by 1 base and J by 9 bases, and 13 bases separated the two germline ends. The CDR3 totals 14 residues. Germline V gives CDR1 SGHTA, CDR2 FQGNSA. CDR3 loop: CASSLVGGARPQHF. In DNA form, the CDR3 reads TGTGCCAGCAGCTTAGTAGGAGGGGCCCGGCCCCAGCATTTT.

The rearrangement joins TRBV28 to TRBJ2-3; 7 bases match TRBD2. The CDR3 loop spans 14 amino acids. The trim removed 4 bases at V and 5 bases at J, leaving 6 bases unmatched. From germline, CDR1 is MDHEN and CDR2 SYDVKM. CDR3 in DNA: TGTGCCAGCAGTTCCCGACTAGCCGGAGATACGCAGTATTTT. Amino acid sequence: CASSSRLAGDTQYF.

This clone was recorded only once. The chain links TRBV21-1 to TRBJ1-4. TRBV21-1 is an annotated pseudogene. The length of the CDR3 is 16 residues. The CDR3 DNA sequence: TGTGCCAGCACAATGGGTCGTCGGACGGGGAATGAAAAACTGTTTTTT. Encoded protein: CASTMGRRTGNEKLFF.

This clone has a handful of counts. The chain uses TRBV30 and TRBJ1-2; D may be TRBD1 (6 bases). Germline V lookup: CDR1 GTSNPN, CDR2 SVGIG (reference sequence). Trimming removed 4 bases at V and 1 base at J, with 13 bases between. The CDR3 is 14 residues long. CDR3 nucleotides: TGTGCCTGGAAGTGGGACAATCGTAACTATGGCTACACCTTC. Translated, it gives CAWKWDNRNYGYTF.

This clone came up once. V gene TRBV18 combines with J gene TRBJ2-7; 9 nucleotides line up with TRBD1. Germline values: CDR1 KGHSH, CDR2 LQKENI. V was pared by 6 bases and J by 5 bases, with 8 bases of the junction left unmatched. The CDR3 extends over 14 amino acids. CDR3 DNA: TGTGCCAGCTCGCCGGGACAGGGTCTCCACGAGCAGTACTTC. Translating it yields CASSPGQGLHEQYF.

V gene TRBV19 combines with J gene TRBJ1-1; 8 positions match TRBD1. The CDR3 spans 14 residues. Trimming at V came to 4 bases and at J to 1 base, leaving 2 bases not matched to a gene. The germline V gene encodes CDR1 LNHDA and CDR2 SQIVND (reference sequence). CDR3: CASSRDRRNTEAFF. In DNA, the CDR3 is TGTGCCAGTAGTAGGGACAGGCGGAACACTGAAGCTTTCTTT.

This chain uses TRBV5-4 with TRBJ1-2; D unresolved. V was cut by 0 bases and J by 4 bases, with 13 bases left in between. Germline CDR1 and CDR2: SGHNT and YYREEE (reference sequence). There are 15 residues in the CDR3. Written as DNA, the CDR3 is TGTGCCAGCAGCTTGGCAGGCAGCCTATCCTATGGCTACACCTTC. Its translation is CASSLAGSLSYGYTF.

CDR3 bases: TGTGCCAGCAGTGGACAGGCTAAAAGCTCCTACAATGAGCAGTTCTTC. Protein product: CASSGQAKSSYNEQFF. The chain combines TRBV2 with TRBJ2-1; possibly TRBD1 for D (6 bases). V shed 4 bases and J shed 0 bases, with 13 bases lying between them. CDR1 and CDR2 from the germline V gene are SNHLY and FYNNEI. This CDR3 comprises 16 residues.